The 29 T cell receptor beta chains listed next were all sequenced from one sample in a study of T cells after yellow fever vaccination. TCRdb reanalysed the 5' RACE reads using MiXCR and keeps one entry per CDR3 protein. The data show some 350,000 distinct CDR3 sequences, about 6% seen once. The sample in question was PBMCs, obtained 5 days after the yellow fever booster vaccination. The receptor source for this set is a young man who received the YFV17D yellow fever vaccine.

This clonotype appeared many times. V usage is TRBV5-6 and J usage is TRBJ1-2; D gene uncertain. Germline loops: CDR1 SGHDT, CDR2 YYEEEE. CDR3 length: 16 amino acids. V lost 4 bases and J lost 8, with 24 bases in between. The chain's CDR3 is CASSPLGREGAEGYTF. CDR3 coding DNA: TGTGCCAGCAGCCCCCTGGGCCGGGAGGGCGCGGAAGGCTACACCTTC.

The sample holds a few counts of this clonotype. The CDR3 sequence is CASSQGTRSSYNEQFF. CDR3 in DNA: TGTGCCAGCAGCCAAGGAACCCGGAGCTCCTACAATGAGCAGTTCTTC. This chain uses TRBV14 with TRBJ2-1, with no clear D. Trimming removed 1 base from V and 0 bases from J, with 10 bases in between. CDR1 and CDR2 from the germline V gene are SGHDN and FVKESK. The CDR3 contains 16 residues.

This chain connects TRBV4-3 to TRBJ2-7; 12 bases map to TRBD2. From germline, CDR1 is LGHNA and CDR2 YSLEER. Trimming removed 3 bases from V and 3 bases from J; junction bases left unmatched: 6. The CDR3 contains 16 residues. The CDR3 loop reads CASSQALAGGIYEQYF. CDR3 nucleotides: TGCGCCAGCAGCCAGGCTCTAGCGGGAGGGATCTACGAGCAGTACTTC.

There are many counts of this clonotype. This chain connects TRBV5-1 to TRBJ2-2; 7 positions match TRBD2. The CDR3 length is 15 residues. J was trimmed by 6 bases and V by 2 bases; bases with no gene match: 7. In germline, CDR1 is SGHRS, CDR2 YFSETQ. The CDR3 nucleotides are TGCGCCAGCAGCTTTGATACGGGAGGAGCCGGGGAGCTGTTTTTT. Translating it yields CASSFDTGGAGELFF.

Points on this clonotype: The limits of the CDR3 on the DNA are not certain, so only TCRdb's listed CDR3 is given. The rearrangement joins TRBV20-1 to TRBJ2-3; TRBD1, as called in the table, went unchecked against the DNA. The CDR3 is 16 amino acids long, termini counted. Germline CDR1 DFQATT, CDR2 SNEGSKA (reference sequence). CDR3 amino acids: CSARDYRFGPGDTQYF.

The rearrangement links TRBV11-2 to TRBJ2-7; TRBD2 aligns across 7 bases. This CDR3 is built from 18 residues. The ends lost 2 bases at V and 0 bases at J; junction bases unmatched: 13. Germline-derived CDR1 and CDR2 are SGHAT and FQNNGV. The CDR3 region is CASSLRPHTSANSYEQYF. The CDR3 DNA reads TGTGCCAGCAGCTTAAGGCCGCACACTAGCGCCAACTCCTACGAGCAGTACTTC.

This clonotype came up a few times. The chain couples TRBV24-1 to TRBJ2-1; 8 positions agree with TRBD2. The junction had 5 bases not matched to a gene; V was cut back by 3 bases and J by 5 bases. Germline V gene data show CDR1 as KGHDR and CDR2 as SFDVKD. CDR3 length equals 15 residues. DNA of the CDR3: TGTGCCACCAGTGATGGGACTAGATTCCACAATGAGCAGTTCTTC. Residues: CATSDGTRFHNEQFF.

In this sample, this clonotype turned up a few times. The chain couples TRBV3-1 to TRBJ2-5; unclear D gene. The CDR3 extends over 15 amino acids. The ends were cut back, 8 bases at V and 4 bases at J, with 20 bases in the middle. Germline V gene data show CDR1 as LGHDT and CDR2 as YNNKEL (reference sequence). CDR3 sequence reads: CASSPPRPPSETQYF. The CDR3 DNA is TGTGCCAGCTCCCCGCCTCGGCCCCCCTCAGAGACCCAGTACTTC.

At least ten counts were recorded for this clonotype. J is TRBJ2-1 and V is TRBV6-5; no definite D call. V was shortened by 0 bases and J by 12 bases, with 15 bases between the two germline ends. This CDR3 is 14 amino acids long. CDR1 and CDR2 (germline): MNHEY, SVGAGI. The CDR3 coding sequence is TGTGCCAGCAGTTACTCGTCTCTGGACGACGGGCAGTTCTTC. The encoded protein is CASSYSSLDDGQFF.

A few counts support this clonotype. This chain uses TRBV5-1 with TRBJ2-7; tentatively, D is TRBD1 (6 bases). CDR1 is SGHRS, CDR2 YFSETQ, per germline. The CDR3 length is 13 residues. V gave up 5 bases and J gave up 3 bases, with 12 bases separating them. The CDR3 nucleotides read TGCGCCAGCAGATTTACAGGGAGCTACGAGCAGTACTTC. It codes for CASRFTGSYEQYF.

V and J are TRBV20-1 and TRBJ2-7, with D hard to call. Trimming took off 0 bases at V and 0 bases at J, with 15 bases between the two ends. This CDR3 region has 16 residues. Germline CDR1 reads DFQATT; CDR2 reads SNEGSKA (reference sequence). CDR3 DNA sequence: TGCAGTGCTAGAGACCAGCTCCATCTGGGCTCCTACGAGCAGTACTTC. Its translation is CSARDQLHLGSYEQYF.

As concerns this clonotype: With a much larger clone just one base away, this may be a read error. The chain couples TRBV12-3 or TRBV12-4 to TRBJ2-6; D remains unclear. The CDR3 has 15 amino acids. V was cut by 2 bases and J by 2 bases, with 7 bases left in between. CDR3 protein: CASSLTQPGANVLTF. Written as DNA, the CDR3 is TGTGCCAGCAGTTTAACCCAACCTGGGGCCAACGTCCTGACTTTC.

This clonotype has just a few counts. The genes are TRBV4-3 and TRBJ2-7; the match to TRBD2 covers 8 bases. The CDR3 contains 15 residues. Germline V gives CDR1 LGHNA, CDR2 YSLEER. The V segment lost 2 bases and the J segment 2 bases; nucleotides outside the gene matches: 5. The CDR3 spells CASSQPSGSTYEQYF. The CDR3 region has the DNA TGCGCCAGCAGCCAACCGAGCGGGAGCACCTACGAGCAGTACTTC.

This clonotype was picked up a small number of times. The chain carries TRBV29-1 and TRBJ1-1, with a possible D match to TRBD1 (6 bases). Between the trimmed V and J ends, which lost 6 bases and 7 bases, there was a span of 21 bases. Germline CDR1 and CDR2: SQVTM and ANQGSEA. This CDR3 region has 14 residues. The CDR3 is CSVDRGQRPHEAFF. CDR3 bases: TGCAGCGTCGACCGCGGACAGCGCCCGCATGAAGCTTTCTTT.

This clonotype came up many times. The chain is built from TRBV20-1 and TRBJ2-3; no reliable D call. From germline, CDR1 is DFQATT and CDR2 SNEGSKA (reference sequence). Trimming removed 6 bases from V and 5 bases from J, with 9 bases in between. CDR3 length equals 11 residues. The CDR3 region is CSARRLDTQYF. For the CDR3, the DNA is TGCAGTGCCAGACGGCTAGATACGCAGTATTTT.

This sequence joins TRBV7-8 and TRBJ2-2, with 9 bases fitting TRBD2. The CDR3 contains 20 residues. Germline values: CDR1 SGHVS, CDR2 FQNEAQ. Trimming took 1 base from V and 2 from J; bases not matched to a gene: 14. In DNA, the CDR3 is TGTGCCAGCAGCTTAGGGTGGCGGGAGGGCCTTCAGGTTAACACCGGGGAGCTGTTTTTT. It encodes CASSLGWREGLQVNTGELFF.

This clonotype was picked up a small number of times. V gene TRBV2 combines with J gene TRBJ2-1; 7 bases line up with TRBD2. The CDR3 is made up of 15 amino acids. The trim removed 4 bases at V and 10 bases at J, leaving 13 bases unmatched. Germline lookup yields CDR1 SNHLY and CDR2 FYNNEI. The CDR3 spells CASSGPGTKFREQFF. As DNA, the CDR3 is TGTGCCAGCAGTGGCCCCGGGACTAAATTTAGGGAGCAGTTCTTC.

This clonotype was picked up a small number of times. J is TRBJ1-5 and V is TRBV19, with no clear D. V gave up 7 bases and J gave up 6 bases, with 13 bases separating them. The CDR3 spans 13 residues. Germline V gives CDR1 LNHDA, CDR2 SQIVND (reference sequence). CDR3 protein: CASTTAAGQPQHF. For the CDR3, the DNA is TGTGCCAGTACCACCGCGGCAGGTCAGCCCCAGCATTTT.

V is TRBV27 and J is TRBJ1-3; D perhaps matches TRBD1 (6 bases). Per the germline V gene, CDR1 is MNHEY and CDR2 is SMNVEV (reference sequence). The CDR3 has 15 residues. Trimming left V 5 bases short and J 2 bases short, with 13 bases between. The CDR3 bases are TGTGCCAGCAGTGCAGGGGTACGGACTGGAAACACCATATATTTT. Encoded protein: CASSAGVRTGNTIYF.

The chain joins TRBV24-1 to TRBJ2-3; maybe TRBD1 (6 bases). Germline V gene sequence: CDR1 KGHDR, CDR2 SFDVKD. The CDR3 contains 16 residues. V was shortened by 4 bases and J by 4 bases, with 17 bases between the two germline ends. DNA of the CDR3: TGTGCCACCAGTGAAGGGCCAGGGGCTGGAGCAGATACGCAGTATTTT. Amino acid sequence: CATSEGPGAGADTQYF.

The chain is built from TRBV20-1 and TRBJ2-1; no definite D call. V lost 5 bases to trimming and J lost 7 bases, with 18 bases between them. The germline CDR1 and CDR2 sequences are DFQATT and SNEGSKA (reference sequence). There are 14 residues in the CDR3. The CDR3 DNA reads as TGCAGTGCTGCGAAGCCAGGATTCGGTAATGAGCAGTTCTTC. It codes for CSAAKPGFGNEQFF.

Only a few counts were recorded for this clonotype. J is TRBJ2-1 and V is TRBV5-4; TRBD2 agrees at 11 bases. V trimming: 4 bases; J trimming: 1 base; junction bases outside the gene matches: 4. This CDR3 has 16 amino acids. Germline assignment: CDR1 SGHNT and CDR2 YYREEE (reference sequence). The CDR3, as DNA: TGTGCCAGCAGCGAGGGACTAGCGGCTTCCTACAATGAGCAGTTCTTC. The encoded protein is CASSEGLAASYNEQFF. The whole variable domain, remainder taken from reference TRBV5-4 and TRBJ2-1, is ETGVTQSPTHLIKTRGQQVTLRCSSQSGHNTVSWYQQALGQGPQFIFQYYREEENGRGNFPPRFSGLQFPNYSSELNVNALELDDSALYLCASSEGLAASYNEQFFGPGTRLTVL.

This clonotype was seen only a few times. This rearrangement joins TRBV24-1 to TRBJ2-3; the D gene is possibly TRBD2 (5 bases). Per the germline V gene, CDR1 is KGHDR and CDR2 is SFDVKD. CDR3 length equals 14 residues. Trimming stripped 4 bases from V and 2 bases from J, with 9 bases between. CDR3 bases: TGTGCCACCAGTGAGAGCGGAAACACAGATACGCAGTATTTT. It codes for CATSESGNTDTQYF.

A note on this clonotype: The germline gene is not matched at one end of the junction; a read error may be the cause. The chain employs TRBV6-1 and TRBJ2-7; 10 nucleotides align to TRBD1. In germline, CDR1 is MNHNS, CDR2 SASEGT. The CDR3 runs 15 residues. CDR3: CASSTTGTGDYEQSF. CDR3 nucleotides: TGTGCCAGCAGCACAACCGGGACAGGGGACTACGAGCAGTCCTTC.

This clonotype was recorded a few times. The chain joins TRBV2 to TRBJ2-2; D might be TRBD2 (6 bases). Per the germline V gene, CDR1 is SNHLY and CDR2 is FYNNEI. CDR3 size: 15 residues. V dropped 9 bases and J dropped 7 bases, with 21 bases sitting between them. CDR3 nucleotides: TGTGCCAGAGGCCTAGGGTCCGCCGGGGGCGGGGAGCTGTTTTTT. Protein sequence: CARGLGSAGGGELFF.

The chain joins TRBV15 to TRBJ1-2, with TRBD1 matching 8 bases. Looked up from germline, CDR1 is LNHNV and CDR2 is YYDKDF (reference sequence). V lost 5 bases, J lost 0 bases, and 5 bases stayed unmatched. The CDR3 sequence is 15 residues long. The CDR3 DNA is TGTGCCACCAGCGGCCGGACAGGGACTAACTATGGCTACACCTTC. Its protein is CATSGRTGTNYGYTF.

This clonotype was found a few times. The chain has TRBV3-1 and TRBJ1-2; 7 nucleotides agree with TRBD1. J gave up 3 bases and V 6 bases, and 7 bases lay outside the gene matches. CDR3 length equals 14 residues. CDR1 is LGHDT and CDR2 is YNNKEL in the germline V gene (reference sequence). For the CDR3, the DNA is TGTGCCAGCAGAGGGACAGCCCGCCACTATGGCTACACCTTC. Its translation: CASRGTARHYGYTF.

This clonotype appeared a few times. This chain uses TRBV6-5 with TRBJ1-6; 9 bases match TRBD1. CDR3 length equals 16 residues. CDR1 and CDR2 from the germline V gene are MNHEY and SVGAGI. The V segment lost 0 bases and the J segment 10 bases; nucleotides outside the gene matches: 7. The CDR3 is CASSYSLGTGSSPLHF. In DNA, the CDR3 is TGTGCCAGCAGTTACTCTCTCGGGACAGGGAGCTCACCCCTCCACTTT.

The table lists this clonotype with many counts. This sequence joins TRBV27 and TRBJ2-7; 10 nucleotides align to TRBD2. Trimming took 4 bases from V and 3 from J; bases not matched to a gene: 3. Per the germline V gene, CDR1 is MNHEY and CDR2 is SMNVEV (reference sequence). CDR3 length equals 14 residues. In nucleotides, the CDR3 is TGTGCCAGCAGTTCTCTAGCGGGGGACTACGAGCAGTACTTC. Translating it yields CASSSLAGDYEQYF.